The text below deals with one T cell receptor beta chain. This specimen comes from a study of cytomegalovirus exposure and HLA in healthy donors. The assay was immunoSEQ multiplex PCR, and TCRdb's table has in-frame clones only and misses some. The sample carries roughly 100,000 clones, approximately 94% recorded once. CDR1 is KGHSH, CDR2 LQKENI, per germline. The CDR3 spans 19 residues. The V and J ends lost 3 bases and 0 bases, in that order; junction bases with no gene match: 14. The specimen was PBMCs. The rearrangement uses TRBV18 and TRBJ2-7; 10 bases match TRBD1. This clonotype was obtained from a woman younger than 35 in good health and CMV-seronegative. The CDR3 DNA reads TGTGCCAGCTCACCGTTCGGGACAGGGGATCAACTCGTCTCCTACGAGCAGTACTTC. The encoded protein is CASSPFGTGDQLVSYEQYF.